This T cell receptor beta chain appears in the sequencing data of a study of T-cell memory formation after mild COVID-19. The CDR3 sequence is 14 residues long. Germline V lookup: CDR1 MGHRA, CDR2 YSYEKL. Trimming pared 4 bases from V and 0 bases from J, leaving 9 bases between. TCRdb used MiXCR to reprocess the 5' RACE reads, holding one entry per CDR3 protein. The sample consists of under 450,000 distinct CDR3 sequences, about 15% of them appearing once. Sequenced: PBMCs or a T cell subset sorted from them (not recorded which). The rearrangement uses TRBV4-1 and TRBJ1-2; D gene ambiguous. The origin of this receptor is a man between 18 and 35 years old who had mild COVID-19 (a few samples of this study predate the infection). Cell type and time point are not known. The CDR3 is CASSLKPANYGYTF. The CDR3 region has the DNA TGCGCCAGCAGCCTGAAACCGGCTAACTATGGCTACACCTTC.